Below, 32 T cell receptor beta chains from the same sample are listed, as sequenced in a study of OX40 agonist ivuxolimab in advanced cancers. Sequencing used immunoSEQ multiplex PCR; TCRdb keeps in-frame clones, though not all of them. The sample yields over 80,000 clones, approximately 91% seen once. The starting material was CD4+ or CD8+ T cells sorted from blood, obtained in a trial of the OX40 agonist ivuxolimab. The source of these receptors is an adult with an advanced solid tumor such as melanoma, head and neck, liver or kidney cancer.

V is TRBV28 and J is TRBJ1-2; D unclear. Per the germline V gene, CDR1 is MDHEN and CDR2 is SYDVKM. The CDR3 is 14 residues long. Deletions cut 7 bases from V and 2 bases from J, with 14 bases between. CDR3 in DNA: TGTGCCAGCAAGGGCAGGAACCAAAACTATGGCTACACCTTC. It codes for CASKGRNQNYGYTF.

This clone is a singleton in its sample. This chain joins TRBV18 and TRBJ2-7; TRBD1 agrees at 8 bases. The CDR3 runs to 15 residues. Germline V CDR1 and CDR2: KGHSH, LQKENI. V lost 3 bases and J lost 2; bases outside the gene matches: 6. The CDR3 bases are TGTGCCAGCTCACCCTTCGGGACAGGTCCCTACGAGCAGTACTTC. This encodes CASSPFGTGPYEQYF.

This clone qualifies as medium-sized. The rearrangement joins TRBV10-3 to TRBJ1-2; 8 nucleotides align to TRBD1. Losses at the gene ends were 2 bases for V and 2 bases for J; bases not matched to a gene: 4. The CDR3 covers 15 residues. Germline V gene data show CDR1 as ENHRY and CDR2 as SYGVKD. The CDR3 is CAISEGQGTNYGYTF. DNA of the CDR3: TGTGCCATCAGTGAGGGACAGGGAACAAACTATGGCTACACCTTC.

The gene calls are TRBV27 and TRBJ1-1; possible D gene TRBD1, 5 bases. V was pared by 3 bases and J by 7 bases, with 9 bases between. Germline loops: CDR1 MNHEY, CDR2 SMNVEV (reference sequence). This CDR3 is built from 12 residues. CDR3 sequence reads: CASSFRQGEAFF. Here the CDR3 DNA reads TGTGCCAGCAGTTTCCGGCAGGGTGAAGCTTTCTTT.

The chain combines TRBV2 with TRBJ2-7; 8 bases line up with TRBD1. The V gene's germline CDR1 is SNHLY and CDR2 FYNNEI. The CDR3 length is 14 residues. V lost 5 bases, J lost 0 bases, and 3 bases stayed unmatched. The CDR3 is CASSMGQVSYEQYF. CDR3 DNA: TGTGCCAGCAGTATGGGACAGGTCTCCTACGAGCAGTACTTC.

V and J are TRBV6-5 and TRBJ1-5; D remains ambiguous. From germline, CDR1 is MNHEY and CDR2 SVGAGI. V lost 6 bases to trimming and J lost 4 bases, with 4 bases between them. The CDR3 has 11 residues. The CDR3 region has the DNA TGTGCCAGCAGCGAAAATCAGCCCCAGCATTTT. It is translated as CASSENQPQHF.

The CDR3 spells CASSETSGRGSGELFF. CDR3 sequence (DNA): TGTGCCAGCAGTGAGACTAGCGGGAGGGGGTCCGGGGAGCTGTTTTTT. The chain employs TRBV2 and TRBJ2-2, with 14 bases identical to TRBD2. CDR1 is SNHLY and CDR2 is FYNNEI in the germline V gene. V gave up 3 bases and J gave up 6 bases; unmatched junction bases: 3. The CDR3 contains 16 residues.

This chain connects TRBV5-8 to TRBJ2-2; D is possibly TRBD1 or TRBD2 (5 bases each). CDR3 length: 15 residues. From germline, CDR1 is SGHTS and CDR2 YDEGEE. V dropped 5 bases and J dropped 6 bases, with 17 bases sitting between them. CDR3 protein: CASSYNNGDAGELFF. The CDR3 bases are TGTGCCAGCAGTTATAATAACGGGGACGCCGGGGAGCTGTTTTTT.

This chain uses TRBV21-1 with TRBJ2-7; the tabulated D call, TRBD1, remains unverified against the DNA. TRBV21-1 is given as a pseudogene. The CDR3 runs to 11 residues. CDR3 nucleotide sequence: TGTGCCAGCAGCCACAGCTACGAGCAGTACTTC. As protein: CASSHSYEQYF.

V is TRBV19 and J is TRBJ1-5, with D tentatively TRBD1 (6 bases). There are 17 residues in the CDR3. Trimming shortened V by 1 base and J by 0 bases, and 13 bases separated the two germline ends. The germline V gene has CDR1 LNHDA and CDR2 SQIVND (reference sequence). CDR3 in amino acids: CASSIVGRGDSNQPQHF. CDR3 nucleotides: TGTGCCAGTAGTATAGTGGGCAGGGGTGATAGCAATCAGCCCCAGCATTTT.

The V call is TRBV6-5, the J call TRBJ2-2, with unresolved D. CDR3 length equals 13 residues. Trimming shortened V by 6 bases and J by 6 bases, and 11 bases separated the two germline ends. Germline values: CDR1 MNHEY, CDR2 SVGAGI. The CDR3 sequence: CASRLKVAGELFF. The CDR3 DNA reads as TGTGCCAGCAGATTAAAGGTCGCCGGGGAGCTGTTTTTT.

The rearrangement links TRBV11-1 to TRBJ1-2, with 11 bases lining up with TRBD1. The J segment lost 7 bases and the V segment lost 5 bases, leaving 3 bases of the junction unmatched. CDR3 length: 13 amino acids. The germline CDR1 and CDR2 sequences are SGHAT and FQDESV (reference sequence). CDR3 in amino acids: CASSGQGASGYTF. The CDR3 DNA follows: TGTGCCAGCAGCGGACAGGGGGCGAGTGGCTACACCTTC.

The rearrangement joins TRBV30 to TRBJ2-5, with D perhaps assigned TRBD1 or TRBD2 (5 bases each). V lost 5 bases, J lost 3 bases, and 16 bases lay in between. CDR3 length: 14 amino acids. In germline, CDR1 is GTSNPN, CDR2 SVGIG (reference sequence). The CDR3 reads CAWATGTNKETQYF. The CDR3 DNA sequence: TGTGCCTGGGCCACCGGGACCAATAAAGAGACCCAGTACTTC.

The CDR3 DNA is TGTGCCACACACGAAATGGATACGCAGTATTTT. Amino acids: CATHEMDTQYF. This chain uses TRBV27 with TRBJ2-3; D not certain. V was trimmed by 10 bases and J by 6 bases, leaving 11 bases between them. Germline V gene sequence: CDR1 MNHEY, CDR2 SMNVEV (reference sequence). The length of the CDR3 is 11 residues.

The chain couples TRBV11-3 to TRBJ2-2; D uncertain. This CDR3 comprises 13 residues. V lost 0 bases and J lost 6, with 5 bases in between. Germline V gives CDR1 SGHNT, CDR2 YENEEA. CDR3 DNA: TGTGCCAGCAGCTTAGAATGGCCCGGGGAGCTGTTTTTT. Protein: CASSLEWPGELFF.

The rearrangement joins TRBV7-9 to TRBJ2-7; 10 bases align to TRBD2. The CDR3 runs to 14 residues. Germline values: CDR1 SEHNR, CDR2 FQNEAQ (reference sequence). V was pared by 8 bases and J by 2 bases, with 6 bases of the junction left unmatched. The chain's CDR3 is CASGPSGGTYEQYF. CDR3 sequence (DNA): TGTGCCAGCGGACCTAGCGGGGGAACCTACGAGCAGTACTTC.

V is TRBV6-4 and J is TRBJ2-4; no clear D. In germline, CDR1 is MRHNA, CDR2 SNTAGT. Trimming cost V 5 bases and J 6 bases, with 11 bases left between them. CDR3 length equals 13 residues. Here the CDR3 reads CASSPGDLNIQYF. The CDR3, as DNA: TGTGCCAGCAGTCCAGGCGACCTAAACATTCAGTACTTC.

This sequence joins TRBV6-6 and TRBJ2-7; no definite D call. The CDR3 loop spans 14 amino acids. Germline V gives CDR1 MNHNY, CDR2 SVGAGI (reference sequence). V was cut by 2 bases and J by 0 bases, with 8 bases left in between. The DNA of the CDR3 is TGTGCCAGCAGTTACGACTCTGTCTCCTACGAGCAGTACTTC. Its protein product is CASSYDSVSYEQYF.

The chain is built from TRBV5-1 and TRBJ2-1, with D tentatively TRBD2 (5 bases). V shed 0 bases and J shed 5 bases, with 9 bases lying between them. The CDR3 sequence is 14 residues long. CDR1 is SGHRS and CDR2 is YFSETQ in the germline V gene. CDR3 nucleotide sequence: TGCGCCAGCAGCTTGGGATCGAGGGACAATGAGCAGTTCTTC. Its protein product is CASSLGSRDNEQFF.

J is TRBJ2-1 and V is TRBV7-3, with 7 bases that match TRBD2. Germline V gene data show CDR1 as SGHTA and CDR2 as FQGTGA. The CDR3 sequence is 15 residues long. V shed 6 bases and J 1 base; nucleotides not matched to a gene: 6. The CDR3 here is CASSRREGSYNEQFF. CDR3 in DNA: TGTGCCAGCAGTCGGAGGGAGGGATCCTACAATGAGCAGTTCTTC.

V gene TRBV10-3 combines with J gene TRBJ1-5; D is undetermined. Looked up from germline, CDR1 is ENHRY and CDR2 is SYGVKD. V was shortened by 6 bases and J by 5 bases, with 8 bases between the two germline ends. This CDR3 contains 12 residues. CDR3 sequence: CAISDGDQPQHF. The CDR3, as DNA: TGTGCCATCAGCGACGGGGATCAGCCCCAGCATTTT.

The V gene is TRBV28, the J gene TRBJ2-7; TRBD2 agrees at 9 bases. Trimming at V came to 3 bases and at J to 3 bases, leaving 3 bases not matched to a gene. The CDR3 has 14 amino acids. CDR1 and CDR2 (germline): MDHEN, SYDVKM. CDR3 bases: TGTGCCAGCAGTTTTCGACTAGCGGACTACGAGCAGTACTTC. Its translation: CASSFRLADYEQYF.

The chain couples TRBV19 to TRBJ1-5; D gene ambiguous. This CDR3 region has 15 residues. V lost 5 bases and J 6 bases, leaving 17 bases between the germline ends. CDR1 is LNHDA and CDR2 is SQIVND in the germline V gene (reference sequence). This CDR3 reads CASSRPGGRSQPQHF. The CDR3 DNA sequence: TGTGCCAGTAGTCGGCCCGGAGGCCGCAGTCAGCCCCAGCATTTT.

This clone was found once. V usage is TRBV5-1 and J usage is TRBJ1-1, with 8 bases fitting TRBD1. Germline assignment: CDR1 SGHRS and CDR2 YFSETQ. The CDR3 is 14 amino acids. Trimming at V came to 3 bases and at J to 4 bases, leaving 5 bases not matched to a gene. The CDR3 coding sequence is TGCGCCAGCAGCTCCGGACAGGGATCCACTGAAGCTTTCTTT. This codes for CASSSGQGSTEAFF.

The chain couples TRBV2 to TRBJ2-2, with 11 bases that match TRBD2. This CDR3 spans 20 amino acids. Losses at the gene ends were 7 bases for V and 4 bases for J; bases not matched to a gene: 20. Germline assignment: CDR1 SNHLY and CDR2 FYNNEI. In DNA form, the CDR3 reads TGTGCCAGCAAAAAACTGGGGTGGGGTAGCGGGAGGGAGGCCACCGGGGAGCTGTTTTTT. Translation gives CASKKLGWGSGREATGELFF.

The CDR3 DNA reads as TGCGCCAGCAGCTTGTTCCAGGGATCCTACAATGAGCAGTTCTTC. Translating gives CASSLFQGSYNEQFF. The V call is TRBV5-1, the J call TRBJ2-1, with D possibly matching TRBD1 (5 bases). Germline V CDR1 and CDR2: SGHRS, YFSETQ. This CDR3 is built from 15 residues. The V and J ends lost 1 base and 1 base respectively, with 9 bases between them.

CDR3 DNA: TGTGCCATCAGTGAGGGGGACAGTAACTATGGCTACACCTTC. It is translated as CAISEGDSNYGYTF. The chain carries TRBV10-3 and TRBJ1-2, with TRBD1 matching over 7 bases. CDR1 and CDR2 from the germline V gene are ENHRY and SYGVKD. This CDR3 comprises 14 residues. With V trimmed by 2 bases and J by 1 base, 1 base remained unmatched.

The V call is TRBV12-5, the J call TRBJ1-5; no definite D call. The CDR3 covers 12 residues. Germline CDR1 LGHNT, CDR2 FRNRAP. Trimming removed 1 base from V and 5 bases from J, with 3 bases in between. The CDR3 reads CASGLDDQPQHF. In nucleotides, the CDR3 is TGTGCTAGTGGTTTGGACGATCAGCCCCAGCATTTT.

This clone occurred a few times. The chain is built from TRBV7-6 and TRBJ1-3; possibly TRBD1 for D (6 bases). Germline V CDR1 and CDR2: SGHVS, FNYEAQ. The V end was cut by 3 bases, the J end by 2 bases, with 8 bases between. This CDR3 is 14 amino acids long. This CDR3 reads CASSLGTTGNTIYF. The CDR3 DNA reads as TGTGCCAGCAGCTTGGGGACAACTGGAAACACCATATATTTT.

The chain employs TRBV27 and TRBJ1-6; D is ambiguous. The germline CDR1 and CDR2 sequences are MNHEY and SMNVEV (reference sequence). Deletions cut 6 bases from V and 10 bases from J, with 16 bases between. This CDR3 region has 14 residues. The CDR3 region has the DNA TGTGCCAGCAGCCGGAAGGCGTCAGGCTCACCCCTCCACTTT. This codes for CASSRKASGSPLHF.

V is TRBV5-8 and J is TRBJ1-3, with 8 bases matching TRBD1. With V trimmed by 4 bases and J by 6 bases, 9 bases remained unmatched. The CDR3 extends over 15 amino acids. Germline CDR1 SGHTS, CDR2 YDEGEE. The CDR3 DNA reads TGTGCCAGCAGCCTGATACCGGGACAGGAAAACACCATATATTTT. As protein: CASSLIPGQENTIYF.

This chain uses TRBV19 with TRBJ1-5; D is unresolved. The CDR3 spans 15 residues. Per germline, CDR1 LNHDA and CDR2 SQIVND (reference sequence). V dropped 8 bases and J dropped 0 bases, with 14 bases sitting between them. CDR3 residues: CASGPYGDSNQPQHF. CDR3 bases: TGTGCCAGTGGCCCCTACGGGGATAGCAATCAGCCCCAGCATTTT.